The TCR beta chain under discussion was sequenced for a study of cytomegalovirus exposure and HLA in healthy donors. At the level of the study: The approximately 120 validation repertoires used the same platform as the roughly 670 first-cohort repertoires, a later analysis reported. Study-wide results and caveats: Associated with cytomegalovirus, according to the listing, were about 160 TCR beta chains. For most TCR sequences rarity was the rule, although some public TCRs occurred in many donors. A few CMV-associated chains were confirmed in vitro to be specific for CMV antigens.

Clones were sequenced by immunoSEQ multiplex PCR, and TCRdb holds only the in-frame ones, with some missing. The sample comprises about 110,000 clones, roughly 90% of which are singletons, and roughly 1.4% rests with the top ten. This CDR3 region has 19 residues. Germline loops: CDR1 SGHRS, CDR2 YFSETQ. The V gene end was trimmed by 0 bases and the J gene end by 2 bases; junction bases not matched to a gene: 9. Remarks on this clone: Its specificity is not known.

Sequences were obtained from PBMCs. This rearrangement joins TRBV5-1 to TRBJ2-1; 12 bases agree with TRBD1. The clonotype comes from a woman younger than 45 in good health and CMV-seropositive. CDR3: CASSLEGTGGTSAYNEQFF. CDR3 bases: TGCGCCAGCAGCTTGGAGGGGACAGGGGGCACCAGCGCCTACAATGAGCAGTTCTTC.